The clone carrying this TCR beta chain was found many times. This record belongs to a study of T cells in Graves' hyperthyroidism and ophthalmopathy. From RNA transcripts, TCR beta CDR3 regions were amplified. RT-PCR in the first round (using the HTBI primer set) targeted the TCR CDR3. TCRdb recomputed calls from the multiplex PCR reads with MiXCR, one row per CDR3 protein. The repertoire holds hundreds of thousands of distinct CDR3 sequences, with about a fifth as singletons. The CDR3 has 15 residues. Unmatched junction bases numbered 11, after V lost 4 bases and J lost 8 bases. Sequences were obtained from blood. This sequence joins TRBV12-3 or TRBV12-4 and TRBJ1-2; 9 bases map to TRBD1. This receptor was identified in a woman aged 18-35 years with Graves' hyperthyroidism. CDR3 residues: CASSWGDRGSAGYTF. The CDR3 DNA reads TGTGCCAGCAGTTGGGGAGACAGGGGGAGCGCAGGCTACACCTTC.